This entry lists 18 T cell receptor beta chains sequenced from one sample in a study of technical replicates of blood from several donors (dated by TCRdb to 2016 to 2017). Libraries were made using the immunoSEQ multiplex PCR assay. This is the immuneACCESS table as TCRdb keeps it, with only in-frame sequences that have V and J called. A part of the clones is gone; compared with another copy, unresolved V genes explain less than half, and the rest is unexplained. The sample table shows about 97,000 clones, and approximately 94% are seen once. Around 0.33% of the sample belongs to the ten largest clones. The source material was T cells isolated from PBMCs. These TCRs come from a human donor in good health.

This chain connects TRBV27 to TRBJ2-1; D is unclear. Looked up from germline, CDR1 is MNHEY and CDR2 is SMNVEV (reference sequence). V shed 2 bases and J shed 3 bases, with 5 bases lying between them. The CDR3 is made up of 13 amino acids. CDR3: CASSLGSYNEQFF. CDR3 nucleotide sequence: TGTGCCAGCAGTTTAGGCAGCTACAATGAGCAGTTCTTC.

The chain combines TRBV2 with TRBJ1-1; 9 positions agree with TRBD1. Losses at the gene ends were 7 bases for V and 4 bases for J; bases not matched to a gene: 4. Germline-derived CDR1 and CDR2 are SNHLY and FYNNEI. CDR3 size: 13 residues. CDR3 protein: CASNKQGATEAFF. DNA of the CDR3: TGTGCCAGCAACAAACAGGGGGCCACTGAAGCTTTCTTT. The whole variable domain, filled in from reference TRBV2 and TRBJ1-1, reads EPEVTQTPSHQVTQMGQEVILRCVPISNHLYFYWYRQILGQKVEFLVSFYNNEISEKSEIFDDQFSVERPDGSNFTLKIRSTKLEDSAMYFCASNKQGATEAFFGQGTRLTVV.

This rearrangement joins TRBV7-3 to TRBJ2-7; 7 bases align to TRBD1. CDR3 size: 15 residues. J lost 1 base, V lost 1 base, and 4 bases had no gene match. Per germline, CDR1 SGHTA and CDR2 FQGTGA. This chain's CDR3 is CASSLRAQGSYEQYF. CDR3 nucleotides: TGTGCCAGCAGCTTAAGAGCACAGGGGTCCTACGAGCAGTACTTC.

The J gene is TRBJ2-5, the V gene TRBV7-9, with TRBD2 as a possible D gene (6 bases). Germline V CDR1 and CDR2: SEHNR, FQNEAQ (reference sequence). V lost 7 bases and J lost 3, with 15 bases in between. The CDR3 totals 14 residues. CDR3 region: CASTWGEAKETQYF. DNA for the CDR3: TGTGCCAGCACCTGGGGGGAGGCCAAAGAGACCCAGTACTTC.

The chain uses TRBV6-5 and TRBJ2-1; TRBD2 matches at 8 bases. Germline CDR1 and CDR2: MNHEY and SVGAGI. The CDR3 covers 14 residues. V gave up 10 bases and J gave up 5 bases; unmatched junction bases: 10. The CDR3 spells CATGASGPNNEQFF. The CDR3 DNA reads as TGTGCCACCGGCGCTAGCGGGCCCAACAATGAGCAGTTCTTC.

CDR3 amino acids: CASRLAGESHNEQFF. The CDR3 DNA reads TGTGCCAGCAGACTAGCGGGAGAATCCCACAATGAGCAGTTCTTC. The chain links TRBV6-4 to TRBJ2-1; 11 bases map to TRBD2. Per the germline V gene, CDR1 is MRHNA and CDR2 is SNTAGT. This CDR3 comprises 15 residues. J gave up 5 bases and V 6 bases, and 6 bases lay outside the gene matches.

This chain joins TRBV28 and TRBJ1-2; 7 positions match TRBD1. The CDR3 contains 15 residues. With 5 bases clipped from V and 8 bases from J, the junction kept 14 bases outside the gene matches. Germline V lookup: CDR1 MDHEN, CDR2 SYDVKM. In DNA form, the CDR3 reads TGTGCCAGCAGTGACCCCGGGACAGCTTATCGAGGCTACACCTTC. Its translation: CASSDPGTAYRGYTF.

The CDR3 here is CASSHLNQPQHF. CDR3 sequence (DNA): TGCGCCAGCAGCCATCTCAATCAGCCCCAGCATTTT. The rearrangement uses TRBV4-1 and TRBJ1-5; D unresolved. This CDR3 region has 12 residues. V gave up 3 bases and J gave up 3 bases, with 3 bases separating them. The germline CDR1 and CDR2 sequences are MGHRA and YSYEKL.

The chain is built from TRBV10-3 and TRBJ2-7, with 7 bases aligning to TRBD1. Germline V gene lookup returns CDR1 ENHRY and CDR2 SYGVKD. This CDR3 comprises 16 residues. V dropped 6 bases and J dropped 0; count of bases not matched to a gene: 11. Written as DNA, the CDR3 is TGTGCCATCAGCCCGACACGACAGGGTAGCTCCTACGAGCAGTACTTC. As protein: CAISPTRQGSSYEQYF.

V is TRBV28 and J is TRBJ1-2, with 7 bases lining up with TRBD1. This CDR3 comprises 16 residues. The germline CDR1 and CDR2 sequences are MDHEN and SYDVKM. The V segment lost 10 bases and the J segment 1 base; nucleotides outside the gene matches: 15. CDR3 bases: TGTGCCACCGAACACCCTACAGGGGTCCTTAACTATGGCTACACCTTC. Protein: CATEHPTGVLNYGYTF.

The chain combines TRBV19 with TRBJ2-7, with D tentatively TRBD2 (6 bases). CDR3 size: 14 residues. Germline V gene data show CDR1 as LNHDA and CDR2 as SQIVND (reference sequence). V lost 3 bases to trimming and J lost 4 bases, with 13 bases between them. CDR3 in DNA: TGTGCCAGTAGTATTCCGGGACTCAGTTACGAGCAGTACTTC. This encodes CASSIPGLSYEQYF.

The chain recombines TRBV5-4 with TRBJ2-1; 9 positions agree with TRBD2. V shed 2 bases and J 6 bases; nucleotides not matched to a gene: 6. Germline lookup yields CDR1 SGHNT and CDR2 YYREEE (reference sequence). The CDR3 runs 15 residues. CDR3 region: CASSLIGTSFNEQFF. The CDR3 nucleotides are TGTGCCAGCAGCTTAATCGGGACTAGCTTCAATGAGCAGTTCTTC.

A word on this clone: Other DNA sequences in this sample translate to the same CDR3. This rearrangement joins TRBV19 to TRBJ1-1; D unclear. The CDR3 contains 11 residues. V lost 8 bases, J lost 1 base, and 5 bases lay in between. Germline lookup yields CDR1 LNHDA and CDR2 SQIVND (reference sequence). The CDR3 coding sequence is TGTGCCAGTCGGGGGAACACTGAAGCTTTCTTT. Translated: CASRGNTEAFF.

This chain joins TRBV5-1 and TRBJ2-3; D not resolved. The CDR3 length is 18 residues. CDR1 and CDR2 from the germline V gene are SGHRS and YFSETQ. The V end lost 2 bases, the J end lost 2 bases, and 21 bases lay between the germline ends. CDR3 bases: TGCGCCAGCAGCTTCACTTTGCGGCCTCGGCTTTCCACAGATACGCAGTATTTT. Protein: CASSFTLRPRLSTDTQYF. Filled out from reference TRBV5-1 and TRBJ2-3, the complete variable domain reads KAGVTQTPRYLIKTRGQQVTLSCSPISGHRSVSWYQQTPGQGLQFLFEYFSETQRNKGNFPGRFSGRQFSNSRSEMNVSTLELGDSALYLCASSFTLRPRLSTDTQYFGPGTRLTVL.

This clone was found once. CDR3 coding DNA: TGTGCCAGCAGTCGACAGTACACGGACAGGGACAACTACGAGCAGTACTTC. It specifies CASSRQYTDRDNYEQYF. V is TRBV27 and J is TRBJ2-7, with 8 bases lining up with TRBD1. CDR1 and CDR2 from the germline V gene are MNHEY and SMNVEV (reference sequence). The length of the CDR3 is 17 residues. Trimming took 5 bases from V and 3 from J; bases not matched to a gene: 15.

The chain links TRBV2 to TRBJ2-2, with a tentative D call TRBD1 (5 bases). V was trimmed by 6 bases and J by 5 bases, leaving 16 bases between them. The CDR3 has 15 residues. CDR1 and CDR2 from the germline V gene are SNHLY and FYNNEI. The CDR3 DNA sequence: TGTGCCAGCAGACCAGCAGGACATCTAACCGGGGAGCTGTTTTTT. Amino acid sequence: CASRPAGHLTGELFF.

The chain links TRBV2 to TRBJ2-2, with no clear D. V was cut by 8 bases and J by 6 bases, with 13 bases left in between. CDR3 size: 13 residues. The germline CDR1 and CDR2 sequences are SNHLY and FYNNEI. The CDR3 is CASWRPWAGELFF. The CDR3 DNA sequence: TGTGCCAGCTGGCGGCCCTGGGCCGGGGAGCTGTTTTTT.

The chain carries TRBV5-1 and TRBJ1-2, with D tentatively TRBD1 (5 bases). The CDR3 is 17 residues long. Trimming pared 4 bases from V and 5 bases from J, leaving 24 bases between. The V gene's germline CDR1 is SGHRS and CDR2 YFSETQ. Here the CDR3 reads CASSPGDPGYDWYGYTF. The DNA for the CDR3 is TGCGCCAGCAGCCCCGGCGATCCAGGGTATGATTGGTATGGCTACACCTTC.